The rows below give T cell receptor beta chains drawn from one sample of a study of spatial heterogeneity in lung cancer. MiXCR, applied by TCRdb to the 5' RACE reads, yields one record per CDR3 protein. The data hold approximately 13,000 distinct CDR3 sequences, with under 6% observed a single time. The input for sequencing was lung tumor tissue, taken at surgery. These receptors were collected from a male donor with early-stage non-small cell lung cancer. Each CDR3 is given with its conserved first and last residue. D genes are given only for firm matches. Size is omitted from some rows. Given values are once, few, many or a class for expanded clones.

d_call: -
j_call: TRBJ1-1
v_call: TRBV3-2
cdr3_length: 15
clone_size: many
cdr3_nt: TGTGCCAGCAGCCAAGTACGAGGGACTGATACTGAAGCTTTCTTT
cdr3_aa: CASSQVRGTDTEAFF

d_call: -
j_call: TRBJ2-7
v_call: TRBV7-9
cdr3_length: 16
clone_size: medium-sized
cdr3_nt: TGTGCCAGCAGCCAAGCGGGGGGACAGGGTTCGATCGAGCAGTACTTC
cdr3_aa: CASSQAGGQGSIEQYF

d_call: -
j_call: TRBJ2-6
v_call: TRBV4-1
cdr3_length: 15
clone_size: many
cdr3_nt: TGCGCCAGCAGTGTATTTTACTCTGGGGCCAACGTCCTGACTTTC
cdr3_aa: CASSVFYSGANVLTF

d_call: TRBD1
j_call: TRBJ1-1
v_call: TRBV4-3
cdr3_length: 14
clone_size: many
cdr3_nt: TGCGCCAGCAGCCTAGGACAGGACGGCACTGAAGCTTTCTTT
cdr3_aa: CASSLGQDGTEAFF

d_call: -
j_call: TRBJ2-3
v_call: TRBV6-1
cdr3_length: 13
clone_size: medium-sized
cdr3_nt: TGTGCCAGCAGTGGGCGGGCCCCGGATACGCAGTATTTT
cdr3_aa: CASSGRAPDTQYF

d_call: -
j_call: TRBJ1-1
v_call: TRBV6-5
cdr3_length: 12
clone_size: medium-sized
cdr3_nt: TGTGCCAGCAGTTTCCCCGGGCGGGGGCCCTCTTTT
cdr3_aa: CASSFPGRGPSF

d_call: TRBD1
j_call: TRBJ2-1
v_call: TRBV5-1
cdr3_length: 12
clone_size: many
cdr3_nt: TGCGCCAGCAGCGTACAGGGGAATGAGCAGTTCTTC
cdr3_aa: CASSVQGNEQFF

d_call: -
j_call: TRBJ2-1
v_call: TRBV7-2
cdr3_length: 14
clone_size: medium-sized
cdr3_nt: TGTGCCAGCAGCCCTGGTAGCGCTTACAATGAGCAGTTCTTC
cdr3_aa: CASSPGSAYNEQFF

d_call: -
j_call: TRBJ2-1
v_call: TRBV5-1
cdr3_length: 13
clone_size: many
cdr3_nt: TGCGCCAGCAGGGGCAGGAATAACAATGAGCAGTTCTTC
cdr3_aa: CASRGRNNNEQFF

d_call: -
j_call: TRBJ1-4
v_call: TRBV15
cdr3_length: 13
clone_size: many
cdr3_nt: TGTGCCACGGAAAGGGACTTAGGAGTGGAACTGTTTTTT
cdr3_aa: CATERDLGVELFF

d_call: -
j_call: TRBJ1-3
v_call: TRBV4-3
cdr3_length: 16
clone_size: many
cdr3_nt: TGCGCCAGCAGCCAAGATCGGGCTCAGGCTGGAAACACCATATATTTT
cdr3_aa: CASSQDRAQAGNTIYF

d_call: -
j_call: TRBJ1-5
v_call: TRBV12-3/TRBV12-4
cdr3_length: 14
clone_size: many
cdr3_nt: TGTGCCAGCAGAACCACGGGACGGGGACAGCCCCAGCATTTT
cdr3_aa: CASRTTGRGQPQHF

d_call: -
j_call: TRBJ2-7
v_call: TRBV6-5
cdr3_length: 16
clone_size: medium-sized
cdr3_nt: TGTGCCAGCAGTTCCCGGCACCGGGCAGGAGTCTACGAGCAGTACTTC
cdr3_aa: CASSSRHRAGVYEQYF

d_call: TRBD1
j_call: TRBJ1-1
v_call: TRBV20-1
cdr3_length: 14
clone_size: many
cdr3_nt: TGCAGTGCTATCCCGGGACAGTTGAACACTGAAGCTTTCTTT
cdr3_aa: CSAIPGQLNTEAFF

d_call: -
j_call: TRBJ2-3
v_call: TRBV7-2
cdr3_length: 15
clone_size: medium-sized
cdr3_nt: TGTGCCAGCAGCCTTCGGGACCGGAGCACAGATACGCAGTATTTT
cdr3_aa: CASSLRDRSTDTQYF

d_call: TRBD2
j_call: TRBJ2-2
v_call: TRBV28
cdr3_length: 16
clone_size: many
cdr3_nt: TGTGCCAGCAGCCCCCCGTATAGCGGGGGCCCCGGGGAGCTGTTTTTT
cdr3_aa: CASSPPYSGGPGELFF

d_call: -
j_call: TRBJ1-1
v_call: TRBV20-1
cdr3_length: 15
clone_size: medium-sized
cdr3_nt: TGCAGTGCTAGAGATGGGGGCAGGGTAATAACTGAAGCTTTCTTT
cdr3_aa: CSARDGGRVITEAFF

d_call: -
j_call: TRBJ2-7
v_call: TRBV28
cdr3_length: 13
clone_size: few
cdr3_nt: TGTGCCGTTAGGGGCCCCCTGACCTACGAGCAGTACTTC
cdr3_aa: CAVRGPLTYEQYF

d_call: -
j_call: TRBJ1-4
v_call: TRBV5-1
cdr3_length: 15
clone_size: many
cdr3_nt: TGCGCCAGCAGCTTGGTGGGGGCGCCGGATGAAAAACTGTTTTTT
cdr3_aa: CASSLVGAPDEKLFF

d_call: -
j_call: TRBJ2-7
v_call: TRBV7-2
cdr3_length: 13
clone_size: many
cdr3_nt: TGTGCCAGCAGCCCTGACATGATCTACGAGCAGTACTTC
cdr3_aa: CASSPDMIYEQYF

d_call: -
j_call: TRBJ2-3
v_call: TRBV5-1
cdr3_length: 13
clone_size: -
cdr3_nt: TGCGCCAGCAGCTTAGGGAGCACAGATACGCAGTATTTT
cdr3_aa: CASSLGSTDTQYF

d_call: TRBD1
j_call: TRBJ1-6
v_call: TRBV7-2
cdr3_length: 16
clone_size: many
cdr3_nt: TGTGCCAGCAGCTTAGAACGTTGGACAGGGGGCTCACCCCTCCACTTT
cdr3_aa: CASSLERWTGGSPLHF

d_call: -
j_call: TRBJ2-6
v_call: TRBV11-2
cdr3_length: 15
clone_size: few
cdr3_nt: TGTGCCAGCAGCTTCCAGGGTCCTGGGGCCAACGTCCTGACTTTC
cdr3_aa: CASSFQGPGANVLTF

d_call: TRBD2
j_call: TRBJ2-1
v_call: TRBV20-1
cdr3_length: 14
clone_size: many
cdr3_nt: TGCAGTGCTAGAGTTTTAGCGGGGAAGAATGAGCAGTTCTTC
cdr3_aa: CSARVLAGKNEQFF

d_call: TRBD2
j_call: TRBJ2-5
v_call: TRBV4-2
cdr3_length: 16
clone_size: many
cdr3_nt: TGTGCCAGCAGCGTACGGACTAGCGGGGGTTACGAGACCCAGTACTTC
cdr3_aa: CASSVRTSGGYETQYF

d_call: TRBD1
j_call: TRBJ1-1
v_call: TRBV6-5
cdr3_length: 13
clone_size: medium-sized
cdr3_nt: TGTGCCAGCAGCTTAGACAGGGGAACTGAAGCTTTCTTT
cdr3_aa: CASSLDRGTEAFF

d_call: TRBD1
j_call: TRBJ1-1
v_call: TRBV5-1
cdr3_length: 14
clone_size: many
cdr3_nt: TGCGCCAGCAGCCGGGACAGGGAAGGGGCTGAAGCTTTCTTT
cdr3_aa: CASSRDREGAEAFF

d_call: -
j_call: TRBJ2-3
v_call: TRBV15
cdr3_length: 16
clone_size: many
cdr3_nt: TGTGCCACCAGCGGCCCACAGGGGGAGGGTACAGATACGCAGTATTTT
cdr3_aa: CATSGPQGEGTDTQYF

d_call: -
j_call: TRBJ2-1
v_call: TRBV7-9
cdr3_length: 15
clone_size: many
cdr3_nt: TGTGCCAGCAGCCAGCACCGGGGAAGGACCGATGAGCAGTTCTTC
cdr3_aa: CASSQHRGRTDEQFF

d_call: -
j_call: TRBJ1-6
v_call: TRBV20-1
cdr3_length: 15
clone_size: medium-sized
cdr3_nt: TGCAGTGCTAGAGGGTTAGGAATGGCGAATTCACCCCTCCACTTT
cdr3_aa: CSARGLGMANSPLHF

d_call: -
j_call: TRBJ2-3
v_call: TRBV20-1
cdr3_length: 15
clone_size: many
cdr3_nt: TGCAGTGCTGATGGGTGGACAGCTAGCACAGATACGCAGTATTTT
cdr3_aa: CSADGWTASTDTQYF

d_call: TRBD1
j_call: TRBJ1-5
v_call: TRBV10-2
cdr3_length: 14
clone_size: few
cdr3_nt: TGCGCCAGCCCCCCCAGGGGGTGGGTTCAGCCCCAGCATTTT
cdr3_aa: CASPPRGWVQPQHF

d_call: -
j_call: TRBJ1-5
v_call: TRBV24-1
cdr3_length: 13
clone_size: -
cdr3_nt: TGTGCCACCAGTGAGTACGGGGATCAGCCCCAGCATTTT
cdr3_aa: CATSEYGDQPQHF

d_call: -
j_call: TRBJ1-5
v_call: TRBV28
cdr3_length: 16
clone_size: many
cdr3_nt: TGTGCCAGCAGTCCCTTCGCGGTCTTAAGCAATCAGCCCCAGCATTTT
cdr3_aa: CASSPFAVLSNQPQHF

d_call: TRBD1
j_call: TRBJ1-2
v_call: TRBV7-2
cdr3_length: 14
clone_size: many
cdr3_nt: TGTGCCAGCAGCCCCGCGACAGGGGCCAGGGGCTACACCTTC
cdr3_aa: CASSPATGARGYTF

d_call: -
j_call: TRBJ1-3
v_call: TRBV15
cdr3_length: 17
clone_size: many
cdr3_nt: TGTGCCACCAGCAGAGATCTTCTGCCGTCCTCTGGAAACACCATATATTTT
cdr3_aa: CATSRDLLPSSGNTIYF

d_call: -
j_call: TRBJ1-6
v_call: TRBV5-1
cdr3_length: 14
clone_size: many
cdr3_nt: TGCGCCAGCAGCGGGGGGACGTCTGGGTCACCCCTCCACTTT
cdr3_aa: CASSGGTSGSPLHF

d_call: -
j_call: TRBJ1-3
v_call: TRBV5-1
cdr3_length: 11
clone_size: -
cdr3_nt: TGCGCCAGCAGCTTGGGCCACACCATATATTTT
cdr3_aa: CASSLGHTIYF

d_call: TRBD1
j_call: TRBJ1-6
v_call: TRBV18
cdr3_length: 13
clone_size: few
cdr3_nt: TGTGCCAGCTCACAGGGGGCTGATTCACCCCTCCACTTT
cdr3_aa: CASSQGADSPLHF

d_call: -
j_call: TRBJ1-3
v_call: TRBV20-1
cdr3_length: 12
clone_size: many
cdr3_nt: TGCAGTGCTAGAGGCCTAGGAAACACCATATATTTT
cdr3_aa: CSARGLGNTIYF

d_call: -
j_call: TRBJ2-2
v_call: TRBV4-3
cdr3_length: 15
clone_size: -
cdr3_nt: TGCGCCAGCAGCCAAATTAGGGGTCGGGCCGGGGAGCTGTTTTTT
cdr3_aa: CASSQIRGRAGELFF

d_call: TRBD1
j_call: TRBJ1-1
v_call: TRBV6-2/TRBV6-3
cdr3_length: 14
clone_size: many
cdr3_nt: TGTGCCAGCAGAGATCTGACAGGGGCCACTGAAGCTTTCTTT
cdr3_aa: CASRDLTGATEAFF

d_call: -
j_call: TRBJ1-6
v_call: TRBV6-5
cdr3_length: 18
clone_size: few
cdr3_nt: TGTGCCAGCAGCTACTCCCCCAGGGGCGACTCCTATAATTCACCCCTCCACTTT
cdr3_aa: CASSYSPRGDSYNSPLHF

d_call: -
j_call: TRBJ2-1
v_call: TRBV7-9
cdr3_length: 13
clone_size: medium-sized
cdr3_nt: TGTGCCAGCAGCTTAGTCCCGGTTGATGAGCAGTTCTTC
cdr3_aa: CASSLVPVDEQFF

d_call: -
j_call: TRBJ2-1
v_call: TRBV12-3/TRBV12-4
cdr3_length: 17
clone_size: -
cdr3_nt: TGTGCCAGCAGTTACCAAACAGGGTGGGAGGGTTACAATGAGCAGTTCTTC
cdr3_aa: CASSYQTGWEGYNEQFF

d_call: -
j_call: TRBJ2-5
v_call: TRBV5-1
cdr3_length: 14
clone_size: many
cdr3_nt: TGCGCCAGCAGCTTGGGAGGACAAGCGGAGACCCAGTACTTC
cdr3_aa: CASSLGGQAETQYF

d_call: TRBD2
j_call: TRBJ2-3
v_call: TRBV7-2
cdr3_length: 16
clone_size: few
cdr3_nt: TGTGCCAGCAGCCCCTGGGAGCGGGGGACGGCAGATACGCAGTATTTT
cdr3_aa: CASSPWERGTADTQYF

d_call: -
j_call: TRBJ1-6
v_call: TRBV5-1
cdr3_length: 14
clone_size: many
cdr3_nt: TGCGCCAGCAGCTTGGTTGTACAGGGCGAACCCCTCCACTTT
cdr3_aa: CASSLVVQGEPLHF

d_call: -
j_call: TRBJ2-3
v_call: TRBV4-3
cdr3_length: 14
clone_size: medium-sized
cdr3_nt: TGCGCCAGCAGCCTTTGGGCGAGTGGAGATACGCAGTATTTT
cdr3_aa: CASSLWASGDTQYF

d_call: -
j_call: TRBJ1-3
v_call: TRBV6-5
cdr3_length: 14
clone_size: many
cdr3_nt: TGTGCCAGCAAGGGGGTCTCCTCTGGAAACACCATATATTTT
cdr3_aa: CASKGVSSGNTIYF

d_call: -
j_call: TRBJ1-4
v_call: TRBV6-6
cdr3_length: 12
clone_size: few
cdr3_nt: TGTGCCAGCAGTTCTGTCAATGAAAAACTGTTTTTT
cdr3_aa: CASSSVNEKLFF

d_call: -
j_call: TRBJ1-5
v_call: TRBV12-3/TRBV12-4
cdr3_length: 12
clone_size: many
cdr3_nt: TGTGCCAGCAGTTCTCAAGGTGGTCAGCCCCATTTT
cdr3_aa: CASSSQGGQPHF

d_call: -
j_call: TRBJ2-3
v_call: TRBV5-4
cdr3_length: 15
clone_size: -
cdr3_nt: TGTGCCAGCAGCTTGGGTCCGAGGGGCACAGATACGCAGTATTTT
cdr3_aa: CASSLGPRGTDTQYF

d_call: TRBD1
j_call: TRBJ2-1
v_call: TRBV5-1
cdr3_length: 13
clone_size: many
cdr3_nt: TGCGCCAGCTCGGGACAGGGGTGGAATGAGCAGTTCTTC
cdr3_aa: CASSGQGWNEQFF

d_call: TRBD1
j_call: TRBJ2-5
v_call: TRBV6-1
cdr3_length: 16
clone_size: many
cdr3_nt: TGTGCCAGCAGTTTCCGGGACAGGGGCTACCAAGAGACCCAGTACTTC
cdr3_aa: CASSFRDRGYQETQYF

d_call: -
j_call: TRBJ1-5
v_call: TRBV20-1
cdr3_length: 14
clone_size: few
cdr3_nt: TGCAGTGCCCTCCAGGGACAAGGCAATCAGCCCCAGCATTTT
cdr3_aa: CSALQGQGNQPQHF

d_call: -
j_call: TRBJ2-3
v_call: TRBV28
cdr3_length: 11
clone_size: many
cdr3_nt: TGTGCCTGCAACCAGAGAGATACGCGGTATTTT
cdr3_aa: CACNQRDTRYF

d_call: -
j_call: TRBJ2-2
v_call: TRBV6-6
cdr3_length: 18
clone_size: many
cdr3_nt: TGTGCCAGCACCCCTACAGGGATAATGGGACATGACACCGGGGAGCTGTTTTTT
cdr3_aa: CASTPTGIMGHDTGELFF

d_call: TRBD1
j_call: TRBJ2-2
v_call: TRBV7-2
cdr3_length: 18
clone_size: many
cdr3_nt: TGTGCCAGCAGCCTATCCCCCGCGGACAGGGGGCACACCGGGGAGCTGTTTTTT
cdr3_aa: CASSLSPADRGHTGELFF